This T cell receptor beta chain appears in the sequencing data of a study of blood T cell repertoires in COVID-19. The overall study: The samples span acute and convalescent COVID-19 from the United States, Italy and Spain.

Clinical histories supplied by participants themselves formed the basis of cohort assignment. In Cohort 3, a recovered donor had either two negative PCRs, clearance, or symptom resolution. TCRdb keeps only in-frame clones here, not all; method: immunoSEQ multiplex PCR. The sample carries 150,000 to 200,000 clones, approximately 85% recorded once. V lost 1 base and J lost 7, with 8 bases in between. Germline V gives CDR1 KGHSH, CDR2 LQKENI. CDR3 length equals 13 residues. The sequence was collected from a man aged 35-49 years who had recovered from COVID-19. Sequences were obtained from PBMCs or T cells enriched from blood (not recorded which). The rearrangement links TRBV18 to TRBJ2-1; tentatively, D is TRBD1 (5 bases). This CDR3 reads CASSPRGSNEQFF. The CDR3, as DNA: TGTGCCAGCTCACCACGGGGCTCGAATGAGCAGTTCTTC.